A selection of T cell receptor beta chains follows, all from one sample in a study of T cell responses to AZD1222 COVID-19 vaccine. The data were produced by immunoSEQ multiplex PCR, yet TCRdb's version contains in-frame clones alone and is incomplete. The data hold roughly 130,000 clones, with about 89% observed a single time. Sequencing used peripheral blood, obtained 28 days after the second dose of the MenACWY control vaccine. The receptors here all came from an adult who received the MenACWY meningococcal vaccine as a control. CDR3s include the opening cysteine and the closing phenylalanine or tryptophan. A D gene is named only where the DNA matches it firmly. A clone size is listed for some rows: how often the clone was seen (once, few, many), or a class if it is expanded.

J: TRBJ1-2
D: .
size: .
V: TRBV7-7
DNA: TGTGCTAGCAGCTCATGGCGAGGGAAGCCCGCTAACTATGGCTACACCTTC
CDR3: CASSSWRGKPANYGYTF

J: TRBJ1-5
D: .
size: .
V: TRBV19
DNA: TGTGCCAGTAGGTCAGTCAATCAGCCCCAGCATTTT
CDR3: CASRSVNQPQHF

J: TRBJ1-5
D: .
size: .
V: TRBV28
DNA: TGTGCCAGCAGTTTCCCCGACAGGTATCAGCCCCAGCATTTT
CDR3: CASSFPDRYQPQHF

J: TRBJ2-1
D: TRBD2
size: .
V: TRBV9
DNA: TGTGCCAGCACCCTTTCGGGGGGAACGCTTAACAATGAGCAGTTCTTC
CDR3: CASTLSGGTLNNEQFF

J: TRBJ1-5
D: TRBD1
size: .
V: TRBV4-3
DNA: TGCGCCAGCAGCCCTCAGATGTTGGGACAGGGGAGTCAGCCCCAGCATTTT
CDR3: CASSPQMLGQGSQPQHF

J: TRBJ2-4
D: .
size: .
V: TRBV7-3
DNA: TGTGCCAGCAGCGTACTGCCCGGGGAAAACATTCAGTACTTC
CDR3: CASSVLPGENIQYF

J: TRBJ1-5
D: .
size: .
V: TRBV7-9
DNA: TGTGCCAGCAGCGCCGGGGGGGCAGGTTATAGCAATCAGCCCCAGCATTTT
CDR3: CASSAGGAGYSNQPQHF

J: TRBJ2-5
D: .
size: .
V: TRBV5-4
DNA: TGTGCCAGCAGTCATAGGGACTACCAAGAGACCCAGTACTTC
CDR3: CASSHRDYQETQYF

J: TRBJ1-5
D: .
size: .
V: TRBV19
DNA: TGTGCCAGTAGTCCTGGGATAAATCAGCCCCAGCATTTT
CDR3: CASSPGINQPQHF

J: TRBJ1-1
D: TRBD1
size: .
V: TRBV9
DNA: TGTGCCAGCAGCGTGGCAAGACAGGGTTACACTGAAGCTTTCTTT
CDR3: CASSVARQGYTEAFF

J: TRBJ1-3
D: .
size: .
V: TRBV9
DNA: TGTGCCAGCAGCGTAGCCTCGGACCTCTCTGGAAACACCATATATTTT
CDR3: CASSVASDLSGNTIYF

J: TRBJ1-2
D: .
size: .
V: TRBV15
DNA: TGTGCCACCAGCATTTCAGGGAGCGGCTACACCTTC
CDR3: CATSISGSGYTF

J: TRBJ2-5
D: TRBD1
size: .
V: TRBV6-5
DNA: TGTGCCAGCAGGCCCTTTGGACAGGGGGAGACCCAGTACTTC
CDR3: CASRPFGQGETQYF

J: TRBJ2-2
D: TRBD2
size: .
V: TRBV7-6
DNA: TGTGCCAGCAGCTTGTATAGCGGGTACGGTACCGGGGAGCTGTTTTTT
CDR3: CASSLYSGYGTGELFF

J: TRBJ2-3
D: TRBD1
size: .
V: TRBV5-1
DNA: TGCGCCAGCAGCTACGGACAGGGTTCTGCAGATACGCAGTATTTT
CDR3: CASSYGQGSADTQYF

J: TRBJ2-1
D: .
size: .
V: TRBV19
DNA: TGTGCCACCGGAACTGGGCTAGGTGACTACAATGAGCAGTTCTTC
CDR3: CATGTGLGDYNEQFF

J: TRBJ1-1
D: .
size: .
V: TRBV28
DNA: TGTGCCAGCAGTTCAGGGCTAGGGAACACTGAAGCTTTCTTT
CDR3: CASSSGLGNTEAFF

J: TRBJ2-7
D: .
size: .
V: TRBV12-3/TRBV12-4
DNA: TGTGCCAGCAGCCATCAGGATCGGGAGCAGTACTTC
CDR3: CASSHQDREQYF

J: TRBJ2-1
D: .
size: .
V: TRBV4-3
DNA: TGCGCCAGCAGCCAAGAACCGGTCGGGCCTCCCTACAATGAGCAGTTCTTC
CDR3: CASSQEPVGPPYNEQFF

J: TRBJ1-1
D: .
size: .
V: TRBV28
DNA: TGTGCCAGCAGTTTAAGGGAGGGGCGTTTGGTTTCTGAAGCTTTCTTT
CDR3: CASSLREGRLVSEAFF

J: TRBJ2-7
D: .
size: .
V: TRBV3-1/TRBV3-2
DNA: TGTGCCAGCAGCCAAGGTTGCCGGGGCTACGAGCAGTACTTC
CDR3: CASSQGCRGYEQYF

J: TRBJ1-4
D: .
size: .
V: TRBV7-9
DNA: TGTGCCAGCAGCTTAGAGGGTTCAACTAATGAAAAACTGTTTTTT
CDR3: CASSLEGSTNEKLFF

J: TRBJ2-2
D: .
size: .
V: TRBV7-3
DNA: TGTGCCAGCAGCAAGGGACACTCGAACACCGGGGAGCTGTTTTTT
CDR3: CASSKGHSNTGELFF

J: TRBJ1-5
D: TRBD1
size: .
V: TRBV7-8
DNA: TGTGCCAGCAGCTTAGAACAGGGGAATCAGCCCCAGCATTTT
CDR3: CASSLEQGNQPQHF

J: TRBJ1-5
D: .
size: .
V: TRBV30
DNA: TGTGCCTGGAGTCACCCATCCCCAGGGATCAATCAGCCCCAGCATTTT
CDR3: CAWSHPSPGINQPQHF

J: TRBJ2-2
D: TRBD1
size: .
V: TRBV9
DNA: TGTGCCAGCAGCGTCCGGGACAAGCGACAGGGCGGGGAGCTGTTTTTT
CDR3: CASSVRDKRQGGELFF

J: TRBJ2-2
D: TRBD2
size: .
V: TRBV7-3
DNA: TGTGCCAGCAGCCTAGCGGGAGTAAACACCGGGGAGCTGTTTTTT
CDR3: CASSLAGVNTGELFF

J: TRBJ1-5
D: .
size: .
V: TRBV5-5
DNA: TGTGCCAGCAGCTTTAAATCTAGCAATCAGCCCCAGCATTTT
CDR3: CASSFKSSNQPQHF

J: TRBJ2-2
D: .
size: .
V: TRBV10-1
DNA: TGCGCCAGCTCGACTGGGCCCGGGGAGCTGTTTTTT
CDR3: CASSTGPGELFF

J: TRBJ2-1
D: TRBD2
size: .
V: TRBV6-6
DNA: TGTGCCAGCAGTCCACCGGGACTAGCGGGGGGTCCCGGTGAGCAGTTCTTC
CDR3: CASSPPGLAGGPGEQFF

J: TRBJ1-1
D: TRBD1
size: .
V: TRBV10-3
DNA: TGTGCCATCAGAAGACAGGGGGCAGAGGAAGCTTTCTTT
CDR3: CAIRRQGAEEAFF

J: TRBJ1-2
D: .
size: .
V: TRBV4-1
DNA: TGCGCCAGCAGCCAAGATGAGGGCAGCCCAGGCTACACCTTC
CDR3: CASSQDEGSPGYTF

J: TRBJ2-1
D: .
size: few
V: TRBV11-3
DNA: TGTGCCAGCAGCTTGGGGGGCCCTGACTACTACAATGAGCAGTTCTTC
CDR3: CASSLGGPDYYNEQFF

J: TRBJ2-4
D: .
size: .
V: TRBV6-2/TRBV6-3
DNA: TGTGCCAGCAGTTACACCCCAGGGGAGGCCAAAAACATTCAGTACTTC
CDR3: CASSYTPGEAKNIQYF

J: TRBJ2-1
D: TRBD2
size: .
V: TRBV3-1/TRBV3-2
DNA: TGTGCCAGCAGCCAAGTTACCGGGGGGAGCTACAATGAGCAGTTCTTC
CDR3: CASSQVTGGSYNEQFF

J: TRBJ2-1
D: .
size: .
V: TRBV11-2
DNA: TGTGCCAGCAGCCTGGACTCGTACAATGAGCAGTTCTTC
CDR3: CASSLDSYNEQFF

J: TRBJ2-1
D: .
size: .
V: TRBV11-2
DNA: TGTGCCAGCAGCTTAGATCCCGCTGTACCCTATGAGCAGTTCTTC
CDR3: CASSLDPAVPYEQFF

J: TRBJ2-3
D: TRBD2
size: .
V: TRBV24-1
DNA: TGTGCCACCAGGTCGCGGGAGGGCCGGGATACGCAGTATTTT
CDR3: CATRSREGRDTQYF

J: TRBJ1-5
D: TRBD1
size: .
V: TRBV27
DNA: TGTGCCAGCAGGAAGGGACAGGGGAGCAATCAGCCCCAGCATTTT
CDR3: CASRKGQGSNQPQHF

J: TRBJ2-2
D: .
size: .
V: TRBV7-6
DNA: TGTGCCAGCAGCTTAGATCCAGGGGGGACCGGGGAGCTGTTTTTT
CDR3: CASSLDPGGTGELFF

J: TRBJ2-5
D: .
size: .
V: TRBV2
DNA: TGTGCCAGCAGTGAAAATTTGGCCTCGCATTTCGGGACCCAGTACTTC
CDR3: CASSENLASHFGTQYF

J: TRBJ2-7
D: .
size: .
V: TRBV18
DNA: TGTGCCAGCTCACCCGAAGCCGCCTACGAGCAGTACTTC
CDR3: CASSPEAAYEQYF